Shown below are 13 T cell receptor beta chains from a single sample sequenced in a study of human T cells and chemical hapten exposure. One entry per CDR3 protein, called by TCRdb with MiXCR from the RACE reads. Of 210,000 or so distinct CDR3 sequences listed, 24% are singletons. Time point here: patch test 3, about 24 weeks after DPC sensitization. The treatment was: therapeutic diphenylcyclopropenone sensitization with weekly scalp DPC. The sample in question was whole blood, obtained in connection with sensitization to the hapten diphenylcyclopropenone (DPC). The receptors come from a woman aged 40-49 years with alopecia areata. Some clones in this sample may be carry-over from other donors' samples.

The genes are TRBV20-1 and TRBJ2-7; 8 bases are shared with TRBD2. The V segment lost 5 bases and the J segment 7 bases; nucleotides outside the gene matches: 10. The CDR3 consists of 13 residues. Germline V gene sequence: CDR1 DFQATT, CDR2 SNEGSKA (reference sequence). The CDR3 sequence: CSALPGRAGEQYF. For the CDR3, the DNA is TGCAGTGCTTTACCCGGGAGGGCCGGGGAGCAGTACTTC.

The chain has TRBV5-1 and TRBJ2-7; D unresolved. The CDR3 is made up of 15 amino acids. Looked up from germline, CDR1 is SGHRS and CDR2 is YFSETQ. Trimming stripped 3 bases from V and 5 bases from J, with 18 bases between. The CDR3 DNA sequence: TGCGCCAGCAGCTCGGAACCCCCTCCCTCTCACGAGCAGTACTTC. It yields the protein CASSSEPPPSHEQYF.

This clonotype has just a few counts. The chain recombines TRBV24-1 with TRBJ1-5; D ambiguous. V lost 5 bases to trimming and J lost 1 base, with 5 bases between them. Germline V CDR1 and CDR2: KGHDR, SFDVKD. The CDR3 length is 13 residues. The CDR3 here is CATSVGSNQPQHF. DNA for the CDR3: TGTGCCACCAGTGTGGGCAGCAATCAGCCCCAGCATTTT.

This clonotype was picked up many times. The rearrangement joins TRBV5-1 to TRBJ1-2, with D hard to call. The CDR3 runs 13 residues. V was cut by 6 bases and J by 0 bases, with 9 bases left in between. From germline, CDR1 is SGHRS and CDR2 YFSETQ. The CDR3 region has the DNA TGCGCCAGCAACGAAAATCCTAACTATGGCTACACCTTC. Its translation: CASNENPNYGYTF.

The genes are TRBV20-1 and TRBJ2-7; D unresolved. V was clipped by 0 bases and J by 3 bases, with 15 bases between them. CDR3 length: 15 residues. Looked up from germline, CDR1 is DFQATT and CDR2 is SNEGSKA (reference sequence). As DNA, the CDR3 is TGCAGTGCTAGAGATTCGGCGCGGATGATCTACGAGCAGTACTTC. Encoded protein: CSARDSARMIYEQYF.

The chain joins TRBV5-5 to TRBJ2-5; TRBD2 matches 14 bases. Per germline, CDR1 SGHKS and CDR2 YYEKEE (reference sequence). The ends lost 0 bases at V and 4 bases at J; junction bases unmatched: 8. This CDR3 is 18 amino acids long. The CDR3 spells CASSLDRGLAGVSETQYF. In DNA form, the CDR3 reads TGTGCCAGCAGCTTGGATCGGGGACTAGCGGGAGTTTCAGAGACCCAGTACTTC.

V is TRBV28 and J is TRBJ2-7, with D possibly called TRBD1 or TRBD2 (5 bases each). V was clipped by 8 bases and J by 6 bases, with 20 bases between them. The germline V gene encodes CDR1 MDHEN and CDR2 SYDVKM. The CDR3 covers 14 residues. CDR3: CASLTPSGSFEQYF. CDR3 sequence (DNA): TGTGCCAGCCTTACCCCGTCAGGGAGTTTCGAGCAGTACTTC.

This chain joins TRBV14 and TRBJ2-5, with D unresolved. Germline values: CDR1 SGHDN, CDR2 FVKESK. The CDR3 has 15 residues. V lost 2 bases to trimming and J lost 2 bases, with 12 bases between them. DNA for the CDR3: TGTGCCAGCAGCCAAATCCCGTTGGTGCAAGAGACCCAGTACTTC. Translation: CASSQIPLVQETQYF.

This clonotype was seen a few times. This sequence joins TRBV7-2 and TRBJ2-7; 9 bases line up with TRBD2. Germline values: CDR1 SGHTA, CDR2 FQGNSA. J lost 2 bases, V lost 5 bases, and 7 bases had no gene match. This CDR3 spans 15 amino acids. DNA for the CDR3: TGTGCCAGCAGCCTACTAGCGGGTTCCACCTACGAGCAGTACTTC. Protein product: CASSLLAGSTYEQYF. The entire variable domain, with the rest obtained from reference TRBV7-2 and TRBJ2-7, is as follows: GAGVSQSPSNKVTEKGKDVELRCDPISGHTALYWYRQSLGQGLEFLIYFQGNSAPDKSGLPSDRFSAERTGGSVSTLTIQRTQQEDSAVYLCASSLLAGSTYEQYFGPGTRLTVT.

The V and J genes are TRBV7-2 and TRBJ1-6; D unclear. V was clipped by 5 bases and J by 5 bases, with 10 bases between them. The CDR3 is made up of 14 amino acids. CDR1 SGHTA and CDR2 FQGNSA come from the germline V gene. The CDR3 sequence: CASSGRNDNSPLHF. The CDR3 region has the DNA TGTGCCAGCAGCGGCCGGAACGATAATTCACCCCTCCACTTT.

This clonotype was counted only a few times. The genes are TRBV5-1 and TRBJ1-1; a possible D gene is TRBD1 (5 bases). The CDR3 length is 15 residues. Trimming took 2 bases from V and 2 from J, leaving 13 bases between them. Germline V gene data show CDR1 as SGHRS and CDR2 as YFSETQ. The CDR3 DNA follows: TGCGCCAGCAGCTTTGGGCCAGGGAGAAACACTGAAGCTTTCTTT. This translates into CASSFGPGRNTEAFF.

This clonotype was recorded a few times. V and J are TRBV20-1 and TRBJ1-5; D remains ambiguous. Per the germline V gene, CDR1 is DFQATT and CDR2 is SNEGSKA (reference sequence). This CDR3 has 16 residues. V lost 0 bases, J lost 1 base, and 13 bases lay in between. The CDR3: CSARDRSRKSNQPQHF. In DNA form, the CDR3 reads TGCAGTGCTAGAGATCGCTCCAGAAAGAGCAATCAGCCCCAGCATTTT.

The chain couples TRBV3-1 to TRBJ2-7; D might be TRBD2 (6 bases). The V gene lost 2 bases and the J gene lost 9 bases, with 11 bases spanning the gap. This CDR3 spans 12 amino acids. The germline gives CDR1 LGHDT, CDR2 YNNKEL (reference sequence). DNA for the CDR3: TGTGCCAGCAGCCAACCCGGGACTGCGCAGTACTTC. The encoded protein is CASSQPGTAQYF.